Included here is one T cell receptor (beta chain) sequence, with context. Its matching antigen is unknown. One junction end does not reproduce the germline sequence, and a read error may be involved. In the library, unique molecular identifiers were attached to individual cDNA molecules. Using its own MiXCR run on the RACE reads, TCRdb lists one record per CDR3 protein. The sample lists fewer than 80,000 distinct CDR3 sequences; approximately 10% were seen once. These data come from a study of human T cells and chemical hapten exposure. Study overall: Per-sample variation in TCR yield stemmed mainly from small pooled library volume differences. Whole-study results and caveats: No change in TCRs above 1 in 1000 frequency was produced by DPC sensitization.

Germline V gene lookup returns CDR1 MNHNY and CDR2 SVGAGI (reference sequence). The CDR3 has 12 amino acids. Time point noted: patch test 3, about 24 weeks after DPC sensitization. The treatment denotes: therapeutic diphenylcyclopropenone sensitization with weekly scalp DPC. The starting material, unfractionated whole blood, was used for total RNA extraction. This receptor was identified in a woman in her twenties or thirties with alopecia areata. Some clones in this sample may be carry-over from other donors' samples. The starting material was whole blood, obtained in connection with sensitization to the hapten diphenylcyclopropenone (DPC). This chain uses TRBV6-6 with TRBJ2-3; no clear D. Here the CDR3 DNA reads TGTGACAGCAGTTACTCTGCGGATACGCAGTATTTT. It translates to CDSSYSADTQYF.